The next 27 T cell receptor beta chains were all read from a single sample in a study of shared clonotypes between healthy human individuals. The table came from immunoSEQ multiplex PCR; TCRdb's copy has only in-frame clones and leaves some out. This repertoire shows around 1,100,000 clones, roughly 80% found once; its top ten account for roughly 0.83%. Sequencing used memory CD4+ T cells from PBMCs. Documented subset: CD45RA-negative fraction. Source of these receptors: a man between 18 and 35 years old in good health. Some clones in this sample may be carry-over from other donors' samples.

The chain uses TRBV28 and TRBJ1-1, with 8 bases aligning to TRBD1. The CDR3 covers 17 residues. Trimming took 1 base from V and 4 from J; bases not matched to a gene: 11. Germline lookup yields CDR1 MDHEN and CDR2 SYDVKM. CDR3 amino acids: CASSLLGYGQGSTEAFF. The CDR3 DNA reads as TGTGCCAGCAGTTTATTAGGATACGGACAGGGATCCACTGAAGCTTTCTTT.

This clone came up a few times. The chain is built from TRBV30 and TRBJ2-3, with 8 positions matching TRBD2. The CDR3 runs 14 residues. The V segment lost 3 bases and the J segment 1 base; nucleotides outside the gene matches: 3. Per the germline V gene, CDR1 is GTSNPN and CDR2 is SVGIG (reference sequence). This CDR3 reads CAWRGGGRTDTQYF. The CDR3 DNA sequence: TGTGCCTGGAGGGGCGGGGGGCGCACAGATACGCAGTATTTT.

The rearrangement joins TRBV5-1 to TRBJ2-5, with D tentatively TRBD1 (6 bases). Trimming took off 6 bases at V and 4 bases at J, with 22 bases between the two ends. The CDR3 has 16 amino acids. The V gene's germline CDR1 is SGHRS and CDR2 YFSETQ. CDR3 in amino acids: CASKGQWGRSIETQYF. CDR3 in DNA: TGCGCCAGCAAAGGGCAGTGGGGGCGCTCCATAGAGACCCAGTACTTC.

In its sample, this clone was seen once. The CDR3 DNA follows: TGTGCCAGTACCCCACACGACTTCGGGGGAAACTATGGCTACACCTTC. It codes for CASTPHDFGGNYGYTF. The chain is built from TRBV19 and TRBJ1-2; the D gene is possibly TRBD1 (5 bases). With 7 bases removed from V and 2 bases from J, the gap between germline ends came to 20 bases. The CDR3 totals 16 residues. From germline, CDR1 is LNHDA and CDR2 SQIVND (reference sequence).

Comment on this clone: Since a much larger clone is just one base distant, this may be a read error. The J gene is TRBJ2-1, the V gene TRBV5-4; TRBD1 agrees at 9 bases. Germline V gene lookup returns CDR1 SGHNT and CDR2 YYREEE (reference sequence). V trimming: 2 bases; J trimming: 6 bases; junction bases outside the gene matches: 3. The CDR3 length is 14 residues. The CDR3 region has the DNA TGTGCCAGCAGCTTCCGGGACAGGGCCAATGAGCAGTTCTTC. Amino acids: CASSFRDRANEQFF.

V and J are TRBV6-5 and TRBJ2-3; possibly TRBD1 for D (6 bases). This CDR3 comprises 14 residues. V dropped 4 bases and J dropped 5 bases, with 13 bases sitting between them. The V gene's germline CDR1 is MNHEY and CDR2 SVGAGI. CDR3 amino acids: CASSSLTQGDTQYF. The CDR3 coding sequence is TGTGCCAGCAGTTCCCTCACACAGGGAGATACGCAGTATTTT.

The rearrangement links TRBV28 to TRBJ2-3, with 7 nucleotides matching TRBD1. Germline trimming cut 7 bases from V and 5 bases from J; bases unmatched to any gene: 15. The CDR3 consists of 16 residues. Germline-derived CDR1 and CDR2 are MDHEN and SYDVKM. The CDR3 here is CASTGAETGRLDTQYF. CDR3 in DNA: TGTGCCAGCACCGGGGCCGAGACAGGGAGATTAGATACGCAGTATTTT.

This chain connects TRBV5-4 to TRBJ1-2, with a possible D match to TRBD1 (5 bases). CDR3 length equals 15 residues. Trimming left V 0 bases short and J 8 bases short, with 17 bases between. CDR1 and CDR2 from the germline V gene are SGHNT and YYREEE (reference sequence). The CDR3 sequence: CASSLAQWGRGGYTF. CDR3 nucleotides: TGTGCCAGCAGCTTGGCCCAGTGGGGGAGAGGGGGCTACACCTTC.

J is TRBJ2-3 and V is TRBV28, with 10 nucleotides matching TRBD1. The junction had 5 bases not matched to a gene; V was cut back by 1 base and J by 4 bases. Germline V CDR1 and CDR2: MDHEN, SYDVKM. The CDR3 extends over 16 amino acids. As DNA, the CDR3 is TGTGCCAGCAGTTTATCGGGACAGGGGAAAGCAGATACGCAGTATTTT. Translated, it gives CASSLSGQGKADTQYF.

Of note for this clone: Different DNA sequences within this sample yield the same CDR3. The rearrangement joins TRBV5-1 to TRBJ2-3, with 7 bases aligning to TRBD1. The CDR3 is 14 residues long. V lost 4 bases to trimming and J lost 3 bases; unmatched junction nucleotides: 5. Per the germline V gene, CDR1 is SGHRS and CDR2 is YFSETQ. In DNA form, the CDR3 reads TGCGCCAGCAGCCCGGGACAGTTGACAGATACGCAGTATTTT. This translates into CASSPGQLTDTQYF. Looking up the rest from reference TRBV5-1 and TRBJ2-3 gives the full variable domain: KAGVTQTPRYLIKTRGQQVTLSCSPISGHRSVSWYQQTPGQGLQFLFEYFSETQRNKGNFPGRFSGRQFSNSRSEMNVSTLELGDSALYLCASSPGQLTDTQYFGPGTRLTVL.

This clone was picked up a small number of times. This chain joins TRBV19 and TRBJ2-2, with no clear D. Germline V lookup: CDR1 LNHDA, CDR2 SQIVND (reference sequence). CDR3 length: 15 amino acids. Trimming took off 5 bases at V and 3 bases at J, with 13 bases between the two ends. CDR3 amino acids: CASSAYPRYTGELFF. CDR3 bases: TGTGCCAGTAGTGCCTACCCTCGGTACACCGGGGAGCTGTTTTTT.

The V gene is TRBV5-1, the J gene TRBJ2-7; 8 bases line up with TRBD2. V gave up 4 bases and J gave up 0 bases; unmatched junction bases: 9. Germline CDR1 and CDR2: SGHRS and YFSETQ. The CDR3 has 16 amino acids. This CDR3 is CASSPRSGKSSYEQYF. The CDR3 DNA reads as TGCGCCAGCAGCCCCCGTAGCGGGAAGAGCTCCTACGAGCAGTACTTC. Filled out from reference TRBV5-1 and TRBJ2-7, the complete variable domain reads KAGVTQTPRYLIKTRGQQVTLSCSPISGHRSVSWYQQTPGQGLQFLFEYFSETQRNKGNFPGRFSGRQFSNSRSEMNVSTLELGDSALYLCASSPRSGKSSYEQYFGPGTRLTVT.

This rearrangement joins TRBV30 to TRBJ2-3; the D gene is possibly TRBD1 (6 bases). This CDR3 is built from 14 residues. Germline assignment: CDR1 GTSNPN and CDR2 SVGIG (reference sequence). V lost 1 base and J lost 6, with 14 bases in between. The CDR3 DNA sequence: TGTGCCTGGAGTGGGGATTGGGGGCTCGATACGCAGTATTTT. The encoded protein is CAWSGDWGLDTQYF.

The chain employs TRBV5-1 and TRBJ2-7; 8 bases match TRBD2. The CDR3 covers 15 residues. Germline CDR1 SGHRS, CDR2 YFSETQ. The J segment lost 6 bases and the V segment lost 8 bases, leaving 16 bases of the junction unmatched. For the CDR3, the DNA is TGCGCCAGTACTTCCGGGGGGGAGCGCCTCGGCGAGCAGTACTTC. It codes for CASTSGGERLGEQYF.

The CDR3 loop is CASSFGPRVSYNEQFF. The DNA for the CDR3 is TGTGCCAGCAGCTTTGGTCCGCGGGTCTCCTACAATGAGCAGTTCTTC. The chain links TRBV12-1 to TRBJ2-1; the table's D call TRBD2 went unverified against the DNA. TRBV12-1 is described as a pseudogene. The CDR3 is made up of 16 amino acids.

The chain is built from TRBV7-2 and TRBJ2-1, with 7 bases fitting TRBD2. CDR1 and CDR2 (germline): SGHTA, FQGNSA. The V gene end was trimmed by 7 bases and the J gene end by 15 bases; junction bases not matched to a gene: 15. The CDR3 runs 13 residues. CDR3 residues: CASTISGSAVRFF. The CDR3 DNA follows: TGTGCCAGCACCATTAGCGGGTCGGCGGTGAGGTTCTTC.

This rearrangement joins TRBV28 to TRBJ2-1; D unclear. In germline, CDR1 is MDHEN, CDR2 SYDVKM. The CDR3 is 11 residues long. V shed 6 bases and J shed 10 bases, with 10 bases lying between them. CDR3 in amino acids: CASSGGWEQFF. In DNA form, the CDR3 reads TGTGCCAGCAGCGGTGGCTGGGAGCAGTTCTTC. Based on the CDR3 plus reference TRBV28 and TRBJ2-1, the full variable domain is DVKVTQSSRYLVKRTGEKVFLECVQDMDHENMFWYRQDPGLGLRLIYFSYDVKMKEKGDIPEGYSVSREKKERFSLILESASTNQTSMYLCASSGGWEQFFGPGTRLTVL.

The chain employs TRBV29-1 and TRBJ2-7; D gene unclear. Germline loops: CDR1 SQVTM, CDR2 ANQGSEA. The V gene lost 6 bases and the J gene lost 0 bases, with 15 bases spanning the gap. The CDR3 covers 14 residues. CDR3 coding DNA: TGCAGCGTCTCGGTACGCGAGAACTCCTACGAGCAGTACTTC. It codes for CSVSVRENSYEQYF.

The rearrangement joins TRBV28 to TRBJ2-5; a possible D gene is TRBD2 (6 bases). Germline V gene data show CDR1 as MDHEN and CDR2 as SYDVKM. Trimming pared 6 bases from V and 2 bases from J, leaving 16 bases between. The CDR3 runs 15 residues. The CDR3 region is CASSDGAGLQETQYF. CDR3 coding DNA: TGTGCCAGCAGCGACGGCGCGGGGCTTCAAGAGACCCAGTACTTC.

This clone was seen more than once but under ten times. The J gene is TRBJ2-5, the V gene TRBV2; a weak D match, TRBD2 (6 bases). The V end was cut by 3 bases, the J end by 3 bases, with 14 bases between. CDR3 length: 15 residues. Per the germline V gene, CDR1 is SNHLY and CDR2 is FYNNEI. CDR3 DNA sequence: TGTGCCAGCAGTGAGGGCTCTAGCGCCAAAGAGACCCAGTACTTC. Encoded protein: CASSEGSSAKETQYF.

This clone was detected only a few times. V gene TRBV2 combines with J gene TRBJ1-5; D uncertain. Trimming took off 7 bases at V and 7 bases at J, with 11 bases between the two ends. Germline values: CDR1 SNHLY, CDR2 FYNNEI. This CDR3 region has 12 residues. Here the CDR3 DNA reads TGTGCCAGCACCGACAACGTCCAGCCCCAGCATTTT. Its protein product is CASTDNVQPQHF.

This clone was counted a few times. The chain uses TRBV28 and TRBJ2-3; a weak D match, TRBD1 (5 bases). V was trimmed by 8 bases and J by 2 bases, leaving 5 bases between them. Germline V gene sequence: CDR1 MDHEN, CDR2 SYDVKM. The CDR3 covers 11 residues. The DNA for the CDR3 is TGTGCCAGCGGGGCCACAGATACGCAGTATTTT. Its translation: CASGATDTQYF.

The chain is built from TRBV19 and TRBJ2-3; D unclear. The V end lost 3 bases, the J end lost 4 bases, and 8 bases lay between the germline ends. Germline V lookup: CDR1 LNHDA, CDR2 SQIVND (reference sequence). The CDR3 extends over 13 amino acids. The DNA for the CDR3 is TGTGCCAGTAGTATCCAGTCCGCAGATACGCAGTATTTT. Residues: CASSIQSADTQYF. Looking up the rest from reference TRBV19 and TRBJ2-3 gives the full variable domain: DGGITQSPKYLFRKEGQNVTLSCEQNLNHDAMYWYRQDPGQGLRLIYYSQIVNDFQKGDIAEGYSVSREKKESFPLTVTSAQKNPTAFYLCASSIQSADTQYFGPGTRLTVL.

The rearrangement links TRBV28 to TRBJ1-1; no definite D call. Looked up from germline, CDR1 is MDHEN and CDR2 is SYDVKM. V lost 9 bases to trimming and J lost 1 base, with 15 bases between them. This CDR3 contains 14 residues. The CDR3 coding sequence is TGTGCCAGTATCTCTGGTACACAGAACACTGAAGCTTTCTTT. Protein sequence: CASISGTQNTEAFF.

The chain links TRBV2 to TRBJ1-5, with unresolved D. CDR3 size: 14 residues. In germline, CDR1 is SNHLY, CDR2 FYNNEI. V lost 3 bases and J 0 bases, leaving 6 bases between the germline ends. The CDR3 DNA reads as TGTGCCAGCAGTGAGTTGGGTAGCAATCAGCCCCAGCATTTT. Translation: CASSELGSNQPQHF.

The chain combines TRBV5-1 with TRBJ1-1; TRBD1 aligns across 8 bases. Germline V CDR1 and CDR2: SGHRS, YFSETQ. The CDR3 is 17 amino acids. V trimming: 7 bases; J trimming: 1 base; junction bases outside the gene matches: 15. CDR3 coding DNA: TGCGCCAGCCGAGGACAGGGAGAGAGTTGGGGGAACACTGAAGCTTTCTTT. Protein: CASRGQGESWGNTEAFF.

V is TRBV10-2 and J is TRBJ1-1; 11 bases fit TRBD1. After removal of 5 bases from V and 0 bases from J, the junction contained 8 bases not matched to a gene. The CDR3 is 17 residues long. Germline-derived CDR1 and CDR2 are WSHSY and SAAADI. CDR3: CASSRAGTGGMNTEAFF. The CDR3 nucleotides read TGCGCCAGCAGTAGGGCAGGGACAGGGGGTATGAACACTGAAGCTTTCTTT.